This T cell receptor beta chain was captured in a study of T cells in Graves' hyperthyroidism and ophthalmopathy. This clonotype appeared many times. TCR beta CDR3 regions were amplified from RNA. The HTBI set primed first-round TCR CDR3 RT-PCR. TCRdb called the multiplex PCR reads again in MiXCR, with one record for every CDR3 protein. In the table there are about 640,000 distinct CDR3 sequences, around 20% of which are singletons. Trimming took off 5 bases at V and 0 bases at J, with 11 bases between the two ends. There are 15 residues in the CDR3. What was sequenced was blood. This TCR derives from a man aged 25-40 years with Graves' ophthalmopathy. V usage is TRBV12-3 or TRBV12-4 and J usage is TRBJ1-5, with D perhaps TRBD1 (6 bases). The CDR3 reads CASSVQGGSNQPQHF. The DNA for the CDR3 is TGTGCCAGCAGTGTACAGGGAGGTAGCAATCAGCCCCAGCATTTT.